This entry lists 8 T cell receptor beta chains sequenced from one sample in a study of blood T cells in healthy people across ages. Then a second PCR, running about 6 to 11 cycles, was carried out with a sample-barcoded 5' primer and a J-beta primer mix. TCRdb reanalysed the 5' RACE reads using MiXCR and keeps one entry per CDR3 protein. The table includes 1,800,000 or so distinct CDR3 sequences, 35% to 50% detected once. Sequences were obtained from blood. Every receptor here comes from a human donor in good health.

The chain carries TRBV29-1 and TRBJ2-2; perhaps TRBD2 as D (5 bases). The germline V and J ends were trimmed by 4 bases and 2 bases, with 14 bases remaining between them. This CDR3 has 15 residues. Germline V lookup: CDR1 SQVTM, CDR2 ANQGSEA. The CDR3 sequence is CSVGRTRGNTGELFF. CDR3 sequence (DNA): TGCAGCGTTGGGCGTACTCGGGGTAACACCGGGGAGCTGTTTTTT.

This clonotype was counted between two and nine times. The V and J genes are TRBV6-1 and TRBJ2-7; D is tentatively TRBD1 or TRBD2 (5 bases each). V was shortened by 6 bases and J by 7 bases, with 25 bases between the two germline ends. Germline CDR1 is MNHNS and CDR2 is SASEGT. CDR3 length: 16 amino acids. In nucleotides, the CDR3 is TGTGCCAGCAGACCGAACCCACAGGACTCCCCTTCGGAGCAGTACTTC. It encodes CASRPNPQDSPSEQYF.

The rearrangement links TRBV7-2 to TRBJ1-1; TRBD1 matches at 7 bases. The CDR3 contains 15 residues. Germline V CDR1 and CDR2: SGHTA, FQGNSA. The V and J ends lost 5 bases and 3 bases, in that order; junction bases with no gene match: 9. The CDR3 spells CASSNIGGLDTEAFF. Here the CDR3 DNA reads TGTGCCAGCAGCAATATAGGGGGCCTGGACACTGAAGCTTTCTTT.

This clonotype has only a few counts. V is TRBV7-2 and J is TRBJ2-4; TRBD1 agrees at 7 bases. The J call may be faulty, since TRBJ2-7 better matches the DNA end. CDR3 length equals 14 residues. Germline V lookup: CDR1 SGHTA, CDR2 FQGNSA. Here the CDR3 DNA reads TGTGCCAGCAGCATGACAGGGAGTGCCTACGAGCAGTACTTC. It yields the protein CASSMTGSAYEQYF.

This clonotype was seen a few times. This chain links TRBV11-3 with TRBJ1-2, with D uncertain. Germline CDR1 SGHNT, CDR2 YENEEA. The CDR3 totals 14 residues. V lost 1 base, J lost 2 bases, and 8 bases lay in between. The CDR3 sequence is CASSLAHGNYGYTF. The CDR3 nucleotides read TGTGCCAGCAGCTTAGCTCACGGCAACTATGGCTACACCTTC. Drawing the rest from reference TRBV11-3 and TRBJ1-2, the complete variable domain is EAGVVQSPRYKIIEKKQPVAFWCNPISGHNTLYWYLQNLGQGPELLIRYENEEAVDDSQLPKDRFSAERLKGVDSTLKIQPAELGDSAVYLCASSLAHGNYGYTFGSGTRLTVV.

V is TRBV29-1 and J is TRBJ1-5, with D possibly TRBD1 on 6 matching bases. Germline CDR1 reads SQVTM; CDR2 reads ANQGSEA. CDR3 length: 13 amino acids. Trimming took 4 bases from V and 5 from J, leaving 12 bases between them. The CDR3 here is CSVGWGGDQPQHF. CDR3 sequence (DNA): TGCAGCGTTGGGTGGGGGGGCGATCAGCCCCAGCATTTT.

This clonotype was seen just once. The CDR3 spells CASSKGTGGYNEQFF. CDR3 sequence (DNA): TGTGCCAGCAGCAAGGGGACAGGGGGCTACAATGAGCAGTTCTTC. The rearrangement uses TRBV6-2 or TRBV6-3 and TRBJ2-1, with 11 nucleotides matching TRBD1. The CDR3 covers 15 residues. Germline CDR1 MNHEY, CDR2 SVGEGT. The ends lost 6 bases at V and 3 bases at J; junction bases unmatched: 4.

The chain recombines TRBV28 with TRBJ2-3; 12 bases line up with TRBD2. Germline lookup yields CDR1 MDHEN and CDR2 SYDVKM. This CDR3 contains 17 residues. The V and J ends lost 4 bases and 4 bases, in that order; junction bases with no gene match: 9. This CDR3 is CASSSGLAGRQADTQYF. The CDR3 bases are TGTGCCAGCAGTTCCGGACTAGCGGGGAGGCAGGCAGATACGCAGTATTTT.